Listed below are T cell receptor beta chains from one sample, sequenced in a study of T cell responses to AZD1222 COVID-19 vaccine. Assay: immunoSEQ multiplex PCR; the TCRdb copy retains only in-frame clones and omits some. The sample holds roughly 100,000 clones; 82% are singletons and the top ten take around 5%. The specimen comprised peripheral blood, sampled on day 0 of AZD1222 vaccination. These TCRs come from an adult in good health. The CDR3 runs from the conserved cysteine through the conserved F or W. Each record gives: J gene, V gene, D gene, CDR3 protein. D genes are given only for firm matches.

TRBJ1-3 | TRBV9 | . | CASSTLWGLGNTIYF
TRBJ1-2 | TRBV7-3 | TRBD1 | CASSLSPGGYGYTF
TRBJ1-6 | TRBV19 | . | CASRPGQDNSPLHF
TRBJ2-5 | TRBV5-4 | . | CASSTKTTGEETQYF
TRBJ1-2 | TRBV2 | . | CASSEPGSYGYTF
TRBJ1-6 | TRBV3-1/TRBV3-2 | . | CASSPIIPGSSYNSPLHF
TRBJ1-5 | TRBV2 | TRBD1 | CASRDRGINQPQHF
TRBJ1-1 | TRBV5-1 | TRBD1 | CASSLTGGVTEAFF
TRBJ1-1 | TRBV6-2/TRBV6-3 | . | CASSSHTGDPPEAFF
TRBJ1-1 | TRBV27 | TRBD1 | CASSPATGGPEAFF
TRBJ2-7 | TRBV4-3 | TRBD1 | CASSQDSGQAQYF
TRBJ1-2 | TRBV15 | TRBD1 | CATSRDSGTGGGGYTF
TRBJ2-1 | TRBV4-3 | TRBD2 | CASSQELSRGGPSYNEQFF
TRBJ2-4 | TRBV5-8 | TRBD1 | CASSQRTGAQAKNIQYF